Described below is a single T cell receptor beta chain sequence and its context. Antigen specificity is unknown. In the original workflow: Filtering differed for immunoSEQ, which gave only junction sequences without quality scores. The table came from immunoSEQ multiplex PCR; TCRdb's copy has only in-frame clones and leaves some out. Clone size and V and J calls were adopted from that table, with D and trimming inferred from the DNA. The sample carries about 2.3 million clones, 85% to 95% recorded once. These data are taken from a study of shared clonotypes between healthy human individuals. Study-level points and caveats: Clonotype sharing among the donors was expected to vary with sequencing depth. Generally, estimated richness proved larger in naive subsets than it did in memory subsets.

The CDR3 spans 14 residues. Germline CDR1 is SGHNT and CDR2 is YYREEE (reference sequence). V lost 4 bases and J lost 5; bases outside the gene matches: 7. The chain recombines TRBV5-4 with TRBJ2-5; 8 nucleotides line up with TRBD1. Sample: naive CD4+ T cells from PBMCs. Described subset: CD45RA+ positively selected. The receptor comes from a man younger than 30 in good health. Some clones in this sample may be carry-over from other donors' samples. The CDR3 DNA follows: TGTGCCAGCAGCCTGACAGGGGCGGGGGAGACCCAGTACTTC. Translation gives CASSLTGAGETQYF.